This T cell receptor beta chain was documented in a study of response to subunit inactivated influenza vaccine. MiXCR, run by TCRdb on the RT-PCR reads, gives a single entry per CDR3 protein. The profile covers roughly 170,000 distinct CDR3 sequences, with around 8.8% appearing a single time and approximately 11% taken by the ten largest. Germline trimming cut 3 bases from V and 5 bases from J; bases unmatched to any gene: 15. Germline-derived CDR1 and CDR2 are MDHEN and SYDVKM. The CDR3 spans 17 residues. Study-wide results and limits: The authors suggested that every seasonal influenza vaccination recruits few new T cells.

The table lists this clonotype with many counts. Its cognate antigen is unknown. The sample consisted of non-naive T cells sorted from PBMCs, taken on the day of vaccination. The source is a man aged 50 or older who received an inactivated influenza vaccine. The V gene is TRBV28, the J gene TRBJ1-1; 7 bases are a match to TRBD1. The CDR3 loop reads CASSFPARGARMTEAFF. Here the CDR3 DNA reads TGTGCCAGCAGTTTCCCAGCCAGGGGGGCTAGAATGACTGAAGCTTTCTTT. The full variable domain, completed using reference TRBV28 and TRBJ1-1, is DVKVTQSSRYLVKRTGEKVFLECVQDMDHENMFWYRQDPGLGLRLIYFSYDVKMKEKGDIPEGYSVSREKKERFSLILESASTNQTSMYLCASSFPARGARMTEAFFGQGTRLTVV.